The present entry profiles one T cell receptor (beta chain) with its context. Its matching antigen is unknown. The data were obtained in a study of CD8 T cells in ankylosing spondylitis. Findings and limits, study-wide: A TCR beta motif made of about eight highly homologous variants seemed typical of ankylosing spondylitis blood.

TCRdb redid the calling of the 5' RACE reads with MiXCR, one entry per CDR3 protein. The data show roughly 220,000 distinct CDR3 sequences, more than 9% seen once. CDR3 length equals 15 residues. V was shortened by 5 bases and J by 1 base, with 11 bases between the two germline ends. Per the germline V gene, CDR1 is SEHNR and CDR2 is FQNEAQ (reference sequence). Sequences were obtained from blood, either unsorted or a sorted T cell fraction (not recorded which). The source is a male donor with ankylosing spondylitis or in good health (not recorded which). The chain is built from TRBV7-9 and TRBJ2-2; tentatively, D is TRBD1 (6 bases). The CDR3 DNA follows: TGTGCCAGCAGCCCCCTGGGACAGAACACCGGGGAGCTGTTTTTT. Encoded protein: CASSPLGQNTGELFF.